This T cell receptor (beta chain) is drawn from a study of read filtering for tumor transcriptome and immune sequencing. Across the study: After DNase treatment, RNA was made into whole-transcriptome libraries.

This clonotype was found many times. The antigen is unknown. Germline V gene sequence: CDR1 SGHRS, CDR2 YFSETQ. This CDR3 has 15 amino acids. V was pared by 5 bases and J by 2 bases, with 7 bases of the junction left unmatched. The study, taken as a whole, reports: RNA-seq captured clonotypes less deeply and reliably than IR-seq.

From 300 to 400 ng of RNA, a library with molecular barcoded alpha/delta and beta/gamma adaptors was made. Each CDR3 protein is one row after TCRdb ran MiXCR on the reads. Altogether tens of thousands of distinct CDR3 sequences are present, roughly an eighth being singletons, with the ten largest covering 6.5% to 8.5%. Specimen: a population of CD138-negative cells sorted from bone marrow. This clonotype originated in a donor at least 40 years old with multiple myeloma. The J gene is TRBJ2-1, the V gene TRBV5-1, with TRBD1 matching over 7 bases. The CDR3 nucleotides are TGCGCCAGCAGACTCCGGGACAGCGCCTACAATGAGCAGTTCTTC. Its protein product is CASRLRDSAYNEQFF. Drawing the rest from reference TRBV5-1 and TRBJ2-1, the complete variable domain is KAGVTQTPRYLIKTRGQQVTLSCSPISGHRSVSWYQQTPGQGLQFLFEYFSETQRNKGNFPGRFSGRQFSNSRSEMNVSTLELGDSALYLCASRLRDSAYNEQFFGPGTRLTVL.